Following are 10 T cell receptor beta chains from one sample sequenced in a study of T cells expressing NK-cell markers. TCRdb re-called the 5' RACE reads; one entry per CDR3 protein, DNA not given. Here the sample table reports 350,000 to 500,000 distinct CDR3 sequences. Sequenced: blood T cells: a sorted CD56 or NKG2C T cell subset, CD4+ or CD8+ T cells, or bulk PBMC T cells (not recorded which). Receptors originate from a woman aged 18 to 75 in good health.

The CDR3 region is CASSLRQSTDTQYF. This chain links TRBV7-2 with TRBJ2-3; TCRdb gives TRBD1 as the D gene, but with no DNA this cannot be confirmed. This CDR3 spans 14 amino acids. Germline CDR1 is SGHTA and CDR2 is FQGNSA.

The chain combines TRBV6-5 with TRBJ2-1; absent DNA, TCRdb's TRBD1 call cannot be checked. Germline CDR1 and CDR2: MNHEY and SVGAGI. This CDR3 contains 17 residues. The CDR3 sequence: CASSSGRQGRGLNEQFF.

The V and J genes are TRBV19 and TRBJ2-3. CDR3 length: 14 residues. Germline CDR1 LNHDA, CDR2 SQIVND (reference sequence). CDR3 protein: CASAARNLADTQYF.

The V and J genes are TRBV21-1 and TRBJ2-4; TCRdb calls TRBD1, which cannot be checked without DNA. TRBV21-1 is reported as a pseudogene. CDR3 length: 14 residues. CDR3 sequence: CALTRDGTKNIQYF.

The CDR3 reads CASSPTRTMEQFF. The chain is built from TRBV28 and TRBJ2-1; as DNA is missing, the TRBD1 call by TCRdb cannot be tested. The CDR3 runs 13 residues. The germline CDR1 and CDR2 sequences are MDHEN and SYDVKM.

CDR3 region: CSARAPGLAGETQYF. This chain joins TRBV20-1 and TRBJ2-5; no DNA is available, so the TRBD2 call from TCRdb remains unchecked. The CDR3 sequence is 15 residues long. Germline loops: CDR1 DFQATT, CDR2 SNEGSKA (reference sequence).

This chain joins TRBV5-6 and TRBJ1-6; without DNA, the TCRdb call of TRBD1 cannot be checked. This CDR3 has 15 amino acids. The germline V gene has CDR1 SGHDT and CDR2 YYEEEE. CDR3: CASSLVGRDNSPLHF.

This chain uses TRBV7-3 with TRBJ2-2; the D gene TCRdb calls, TRBD1, cannot be checked with no DNA. Germline CDR1 SGHTA, CDR2 FQGTGA. The CDR3 has 17 residues. The CDR3 loop reads CASSLISGDAGTGELFF.

The rearrangement uses TRBV4-1 and TRBJ2-3; the TCRdb call, TRBD2, lacks DNA for checking. The CDR3 loop spans 15 amino acids. Looked up from germline, CDR1 is MGHRA and CDR2 is YSYEKL. The CDR3 protein is CASSQQEGLTDTQYF.

The rearrangement joins TRBV3-1 to TRBJ2-5; TCRdb indicates TRBD1, and absent DNA this call remains unverified. Germline CDR1 LGHDT, CDR2 YNNKEL (reference sequence). The CDR3 totals 16 residues. The CDR3 here is CASSQVVGARKETQYF.